Below are 8 T cell receptor beta chains sequenced from a single sample in a study of chronic HIV infection and antiretroviral therapy. TCRdb redid the calling of the 5' RACE reads with MiXCR, one entry per CDR3 protein. The profile shows fewer than 40,000 distinct CDR3 sequences, 7% to 10% of them singletons. The sequencing input was peripheral blood. These receptors were collected from an adult who had HIV and had not received antiretroviral therapy, or was an uninfected healthy control (not recorded which).

The V call is TRBV4-2, the J call TRBJ1-4, with TRBD1 matching 12 bases. Germline V gives CDR1 LGHNA, CDR2 YNFKEQ. The CDR3 covers 16 residues. The V segment lost 0 bases and the J segment 8 bases; nucleotides outside the gene matches: 4. The CDR3: CASSQESGTGGEKLFF. In DNA form, the CDR3 reads TGTGCCAGCAGCCAAGAAAGCGGGACAGGGGGCGAAAAACTGTTTTTT.

This clonotype has a count of ten or more. The chain links TRBV6-5 to TRBJ2-2, with D unclear. Germline V gives CDR1 MNHEY, CDR2 SVGAGI. The CDR3 covers 13 residues. V was trimmed by 8 bases and J by 0 bases, leaving 7 bases between them. The CDR3 sequence: CASQFPNTGELFF. Written as DNA, the CDR3 is TGTGCCAGCCAGTTCCCGAACACCGGGGAGCTGTTTTTT.

In its sample, this clonotype was seen many times. The rearrangement joins TRBV5-6 to TRBJ2-3; D ambiguous. Trimming shortened V by 4 bases and J by 6 bases, and 9 bases separated the two germline ends. Germline values: CDR1 SGHDT, CDR2 YYEEEE. The CDR3 length is 12 residues. The CDR3 nucleotides read TGTGCCAGCAGCCGAGGTGGGGATACGCAGTATTTT. Protein product: CASSRGGDTQYF.

This clonotype was seen repeatedly, ten times or more. The V call is TRBV5-6, the J call TRBJ2-7, with D perhaps given as TRBD1 or TRBD2 (5 bases each). This CDR3 has 14 residues. Germline CDR1 reads SGHDT; CDR2 reads YYEEEE. V was trimmed by 3 bases and J by 4 bases, leaving 14 bases between them. For the CDR3, the DNA is TGTGCCAGCAGCTACCCAGGGAGCGTTTACGAGCAGTACTTC. Translating gives CASSYPGSVYEQYF.

This clonotype was detected ten times or more. V usage is TRBV6-4 and J usage is TRBJ2-1; TRBD2 matches at 9 bases. The CDR3 sequence is 15 residues long. CDR1 and CDR2 (germline): MRHNA, SNTAGT. With V trimmed by 3 bases and J by 0 bases, 0 bases remained unmatched. The CDR3 region is CASSERGGSYNEQFF. The DNA of the CDR3 is TGTGCCAGCAGTGAGCGGGGGGGCTCCTACAATGAGCAGTTCTTC.

This clonotype was seen many times. The rearrangement joins TRBV5-5 to TRBJ2-5; tentative D call: TRBD2 (6 bases). Germline CDR1 SGHKS, CDR2 YYEKEE (reference sequence). This CDR3 is built from 14 residues. Trimming cost V 5 bases and J 2 bases, with 13 bases left between them. Here the CDR3 reads CASSHRDWQETQYF. The CDR3 coding sequence is TGTGCCAGCAGTCACCGGGACTGGCAAGAGACCCAGTACTTC.

CDR3 residues: CASSLFAESLDTQYF. The CDR3, as DNA: TGTGCCAGCAGTTTGTTTGCGGAGAGCCTCGATACGCAGTATTTT. V gene TRBV28 combines with J gene TRBJ2-3; no definite D call. V was shortened by 3 bases and J by 6 bases, with 16 bases between the two germline ends. The CDR3 has 15 amino acids. The V gene's germline CDR1 is MDHEN and CDR2 SYDVKM.

The rearrangement links TRBV15 to TRBJ2-1, with TRBD1 matching 7 bases. The CDR3 has 13 amino acids. The J segment lost 6 bases and the V segment lost 2 bases, leaving 1 base of the junction unmatched. CDR1 is LNHNV, CDR2 YYDKDF, per germline (reference sequence). CDR3 bases: TGTGCCACCAGCAGACGGGACAGCAATGAGCAGTTCTTC. This gives the protein CATSRRDSNEQFF.